This passage covers 31 T cell receptor beta chains from one sample sequenced in a study of spatial heterogeneity in lung cancer. TCRdb called the 5' RACE reads again in MiXCR, with one record for every CDR3 protein. Seen here are about 21,000 distinct CDR3 sequences, 3.5% to 5.5% observed once, and the top ten hold around 7%. Time point noted: sample taken at primary tumor resection. This sample comprised PBMCs, obtained at surgery. The source is a male donor with early-stage non-small cell lung cancer.

Ten or more counts support this clonotype. The chain is built from TRBV23-1 and TRBJ2-1; TRBD1 aligns across 8 bases. TRBV23-1 is noted as an ORF with a role that remains uncertain. The V segment lost 4 bases and the J segment 8 bases; nucleotides outside the gene matches: 16. This CDR3 is built from 17 residues. CDR3 bases: TGCGCCAGCAGTCCGGACAGGGAATCCTGGGTGGTTTATGAGCAGTTCTTC. As protein: CASSPDRESWVVYEQFF.

In its sample, this clonotype was seen many times. This sequence joins TRBV12-3 or TRBV12-4 and TRBJ1-4, with TRBD1 identical over 10 bases. The CDR3 is made up of 14 amino acids. Trimming at V came to 5 bases and at J to 5 bases, leaving 2 bases not matched to a gene. CDR3 protein: CASSKTGGNEKLFF. The DNA for the CDR3 is TGTGCCAGCAGTAAGACAGGGGGCAATGAAAAACTGTTTTTT.

This clonotype was observed at least ten times. The chain has TRBV5-1 and TRBJ1-6, with TRBD1 as a possible D gene (6 bases). The CDR3 loop spans 14 amino acids. Germline V gives CDR1 SGHRS, CDR2 YFSETQ. The germline V and J ends were trimmed by 6 bases and 7 bases, with 14 bases remaining between them. DNA for the CDR3: TGCGCCAGCACCACAGGGCGCGGAAATTCACCCCTCCACTTT. Its protein product is CASTTGRGNSPLHF.

This clonotype has at least ten counts. V is TRBV18 and J is TRBJ1-1, with 7 bases matching TRBD1. Germline trimming cut 3 bases from V and 4 bases from J; bases unmatched to any gene: 5. Germline CDR1 and CDR2: KGHSH and LQKENI. This CDR3 comprises 14 residues. CDR3 in DNA: TGTGCCAGCTCACCTCCGACAGGGATCACTGAAGCTTTCTTT. This sequence encodes CASSPPTGITEAFF.

This chain joins TRBV7-3 and TRBJ2-5; D remains ambiguous. The CDR3 has 14 amino acids. V lost 2 bases to trimming and J lost 5 bases, with 12 bases between them. The germline V gene has CDR1 SGHTA and CDR2 FQGTGA. The CDR3: CASSLDGPAETQYF. The CDR3 DNA follows: TGTGCCAGCAGCTTAGACGGGCCGGCCGAGACCCAGTACTTC.

The chain combines TRBV20-1 with TRBJ2-5; the D gene is possibly TRBD2 (5 bases). This CDR3 spans 16 amino acids. With 6 bases removed from V and 2 bases from J, the gap between germline ends came to 22 bases. Germline values: CDR1 DFQATT, CDR2 SNEGSKA (reference sequence). The CDR3 DNA reads as TGCAGTGCCAAAACTGGATTTCTAGCAGAGCAAGAGACCCAGTACTTC. It codes for CSAKTGFLAEQETQYF.

This clonotype has at least ten counts. This chain connects TRBV6-5 to TRBJ1-2; D call uncertain. The ends were cut back, 4 bases at V and 8 bases at J, with 17 bases in the middle. CDR3 length equals 14 residues. Per germline, CDR1 MNHEY and CDR2 SVGAGI. This CDR3 reads CASSWSGSLVGYTF. The CDR3 DNA is TGTGCCAGCAGTTGGTCCGGGAGTCTTGTCGGCTACACCTTC.

This clonotype appeared many times. The V call is TRBV7-2, the J call TRBJ1-6; 7 positions match TRBD1. The CDR3 totals 15 residues. The germline CDR1 and CDR2 sequences are SGHTA and FQGNSA. The V and J ends lost 4 bases and 11 bases, in that order; junction bases with no gene match: 11. The CDR3 protein is CASSWKGGSSTPLHF. CDR3 in DNA: TGTGCCAGCAGCTGGAAAGGGGGCTCCTCGACACCCCTCCACTTT.

The V call is TRBV6-6, the J call TRBJ2-1; D is perhaps TRBD2 (5 bases). V lost 5 bases to trimming and J lost 0 bases, with 11 bases between them. CDR3 length equals 15 residues. Germline lookup yields CDR1 MNHNY and CDR2 SVGAGI (reference sequence). The DNA for the CDR3 is TGTGCCAGCAGTAAGGACGGGAACTCCTACAATGAGCAGTTCTTC. This gives the protein CASSKDGNSYNEQFF.

The chain couples TRBV18 to TRBJ1-1; D is unresolved. The germline CDR1 and CDR2 sequences are KGHSH and LQKENI. Trimming took off 2 bases at V and 1 base at J, with 11 bases between the two ends. The CDR3 contains 15 residues. The CDR3: CASSPTDGKNTEAFF. DNA of the CDR3: TGTGCCAGCTCACCAACCGACGGCAAGAACACTGAAGCTTTCTTT.

The table lists this clonotype with many counts. The chain combines TRBV6-5 with TRBJ1-4; no reliable D call. Germline CDR1 reads MNHEY; CDR2 reads SVGAGI. V lost 5 bases and J lost 0, with 10 bases in between. There are 15 residues in the CDR3. The CDR3 sequence: CASSLSYPTNEKLFF. The CDR3 nucleotides are TGTGCCAGCAGTCTCAGCTATCCAACTAATGAAAAACTGTTTTTT.

At least ten counts were recorded for this clonotype. The chain uses TRBV6-1 and TRBJ2-7; 7 bases align to TRBD1. Germline V gene sequence: CDR1 MNHNS, CDR2 SASEGT. This CDR3 region has 14 residues. Germline trimming cut 7 bases from V and 0 bases from J; bases unmatched to any gene: 6. As DNA, the CDR3 is TGTGCCAGCACCCTGACAGGGTCCTCCTACGAGCAGTACTTC. Residues: CASTLTGSSYEQYF.

With regard to this clonotype: This may be a read error: a much more frequent sequence differs by one nucleotide. The chain combines TRBV7-2 with TRBJ2-7, with 7 bases aligning to TRBD1. Germline V gives CDR1 SGHTA, CDR2 FQGNSA. After removal of 6 bases from V and 8 bases from J, the junction contained 16 bases not matched to a gene. CDR3 size: 15 residues. The CDR3, as DNA: TGTGCCAGCAGTCCGTCCGGGACAGTAAAGCCCAAGCAGTACTTC. Translating gives CASSPSGTVKPKQYF.

This clonotype was found a few times. V is TRBV5-1 and J is TRBJ2-3, with D tentatively TRBD2 (5 bases). Per the germline V gene, CDR1 is SGHRS and CDR2 is YFSETQ. This CDR3 is built from 19 residues. V was shortened by 0 bases and J by 1 base, with 21 bases between the two germline ends. Here the CDR3 reads CASSLGGWLGRAGTDTQYF. CDR3 DNA sequence: TGCGCCAGCAGCTTGGGAGGGTGGTTAGGCAGAGCCGGCACAGATACGCAGTATTTT.

This clonotype was counted at least ten times. The chain joins TRBV20-1 to TRBJ2-1, with a weak D call TRBD1 (5 bases). CDR1 and CDR2 (germline): DFQATT, SNEGSKA (reference sequence). This CDR3 contains 14 residues. Trimming stripped 3 bases from V and 6 bases from J, with 15 bases between. This CDR3 reads CSARGRVHGNEQFF. For the CDR3, the DNA is TGCAGTGCTAGGGGCAGGGTCCACGGCAATGAGCAGTTCTTC.

This clonotype was observed a few times. The chain is built from TRBV2 and TRBJ2-3, with TRBD2 matching over 9 bases. V gave up 8 bases and J gave up 5 bases; unmatched junction bases: 2. The CDR3 sequence is 12 residues long. CDR1 SNHLY and CDR2 FYNNEI come from the germline V gene. CDR3 coding DNA: TGTGCCAGCGGAGCGGGAGGAGATACGCAGTATTTT. Protein sequence: CASGAGGDTQYF. The variable domain in full, completed from reference TRBV2 and TRBJ2-3, reads EPEVTQTPSHQVTQMGQEVILRCVPISNHLYFYWYRQILGQKVEFLVSFYNNEISEKSEIFDDQFSVERPDGSNFTLKIRSTKLEDSAMYFCASGAGGDTQYFGPGTRLTVL.

The chain employs TRBV6-1 and TRBJ1-2; D is possibly TRBD1 (5 bases). The CDR3 consists of 13 residues. Germline V gene lookup returns CDR1 MNHNS and CDR2 SASEGT. V was clipped by 4 bases and J by 0 bases, with 6 bases between them. In DNA form, the CDR3 reads TGTGCCAGCAGTGTCAGGGCTAACTATGGCTACACCTTC. This sequence encodes CASSVRANYGYTF.

This clonotype was counted ten times or more. The chain employs TRBV29-1 and TRBJ1-2, with D possibly matching TRBD1 (5 bases). With 6 bases removed from V and 2 bases from J, the gap between germline ends came to 10 bases. This CDR3 has 12 residues. Germline values: CDR1 SQVTM, CDR2 ANQGSEA. As DNA, the CDR3 is TGCAGCGTGGGGACGAGCAACTATGGCTACACCTTC. Its protein is CSVGTSNYGYTF.

This clonotype was found many times. The CDR3 DNA reads as TGCGCCAGCAGCCCCTTTAGCGGCCCTAACACTGAAGCTTTCTTT. Amino acid sequence: CASSPFSGPNTEAFF. This chain uses TRBV5-1 with TRBJ1-1; the D is unclear. V was clipped by 4 bases and J by 2 bases, with 15 bases between them. This CDR3 has 15 residues. Germline V gene lookup returns CDR1 SGHRS and CDR2 YFSETQ.

This clonotype was detected many times. This rearrangement joins TRBV11-2 to TRBJ2-1; D perhaps matches TRBD2 (5 bases). The CDR3 contains 12 residues. Germline V gene sequence: CDR1 SGHAT, CDR2 FQNNGV. V lost 2 bases, J lost 8 bases, and 7 bases lay in between. CDR3 sequence (DNA): TGTGCCAGCAGCTTACTAGCTGATGAGCAGTTCTTC. Translated: CASSLLADEQFF. The full variable domain, completed using reference TRBV11-2 and TRBJ2-1, is EAGVAQSPRYKIIEKRQSVAFWCNPISGHATLYWYQQILGQGPKLLIQFQNNGVVDDSQLPKDRFSAERLKGVDSTLKIQPAKLEDSAVYLCASSLLADEQFFGPGTRLTVL.

In its sample, this clonotype was seen many times. The gene calls are TRBV19 and TRBJ2-1, with TRBD2 matching 10 bases. The CDR3 totals 14 residues. V was pared by 5 bases and J by 10 bases, with 8 bases of the junction left unmatched. The germline gives CDR1 LNHDA, CDR2 SQIVND (reference sequence). The CDR3 DNA reads TGTGCCAGTAGTGGTAGCGGGAGGATAGGGGAGCAGTTCTTC. Translation: CASSGSGRIGEQFF.

By share of the sample, this clonotype is medium-sized. The chain couples TRBV7-9 to TRBJ1-5, with 7 positions matching TRBD1. Germline V CDR1 and CDR2: SEHNR, FQNEAQ (reference sequence). The CDR3 loop spans 15 amino acids. Losses at the gene ends were 5 bases for V and 5 bases for J; bases not matched to a gene: 9. As DNA, the CDR3 is TGTGCCAGCAGCCTCACGGGACAGAGGGATCAGCCCCAGCATTTT. It encodes CASSLTGQRDQPQHF.

The V and J genes are TRBV20-1 and TRBJ1-5, with 11 bases fitting TRBD1. V shed 1 base and J 1 base; nucleotides not matched to a gene: 9. Germline CDR1 is DFQATT and CDR2 is SNEGSKA (reference sequence). This CDR3 is built from 18 residues. This CDR3 reads CSARVGQGGRRSNQPQHF. Written as DNA, the CDR3 is TGCAGTGCTAGAGTGGGACAGGGGGGACGGAGAAGCAATCAGCCCCAGCATTTT.

This clonotype was seen repeatedly, ten times or more. The rearrangement uses TRBV28 and TRBJ1-5; no reliable D call. V was pared by 6 bases and J by 8 bases, with 8 bases between. Germline V gene sequence: CDR1 MDHEN, CDR2 SYDVKM. This CDR3 contains 11 residues. The CDR3 region has the DNA TGTGCCAGCAGCTCCGGGGAGCCCCAGCATTTT. Encoded protein: CASSSGEPQHF. Together with reference TRBV28 and TRBJ1-5, the CDR3 gives the full variable domain: DVKVTQSSRYLVKRTGEKVFLECVQDMDHENMFWYRQDPGLGLRLIYFSYDVKMKEKGDIPEGYSVSREKKERFSLILESASTNQTSMYLCASSSGEPQHFGDGTRLSIL.

In its sample, this clonotype was seen many times. Mismatch with germline at one junction end may stem from a read error. This chain links TRBV12-3 or TRBV12-4 with TRBJ2-7; D unresolved. The CDR3 consists of 13 residues. The CDR3 sequence is CASSLGGQNRHAF. DNA of the CDR3: TGTGCCAGCAGTTTAGGGGGTCAGAATCGACACGCCTTC.

In its sample, this clonotype was seen many times. The V call is TRBV5-1, the J call TRBJ2-6; D ambiguous. V was shortened by 6 bases and J by 0 bases, with 7 bases between the two germline ends. The germline V gene encodes CDR1 SGHRS and CDR2 YFSETQ. The CDR3 loop spans 14 amino acids. Here the CDR3 DNA reads TGCGCCAGCACGTTCCGCTCTGGGGCCAACGTCCTGACTTTC. Amino acid sequence: CASTFRSGANVLTF.

This clonotype was observed many times. This chain joins TRBV2 and TRBJ2-1; 16 bases map to TRBD2. The CDR3 loop spans 18 amino acids. CDR1 and CDR2 from the germline V gene are SNHLY and FYNNEI. V was clipped by 6 bases and J by 4 bases; unmatched bases: 9. CDR3 DNA: TGTGCCAGCAGGCCCGGGACTAGCGGGGGGGCCTCTTACAATGAGCAGTTCTTC. This sequence encodes CASRPGTSGGASYNEQFF. Full variable domain (missing parts from reference TRBV2 and TRBJ2-1): EPEVTQTPSHQVTQMGQEVILRCVPISNHLYFYWYRQILGQKVEFLVSFYNNEISEKSEIFDDQFSVERPDGSNFTLKIRSTKLEDSAMYFCASRPGTSGGASYNEQFFGPGTRLTVL.

This clonotype was recorded many times. CDR3: CASSIEGINNEQFF. As DNA, the CDR3 is TGTGCCAGTAGTATTGAAGGGATAAACAATGAGCAGTTCTTC. The V gene is TRBV19, the J gene TRBJ2-1, with D uncertain. Trimming took 3 bases from V and 5 from J, leaving 11 bases between them. Germline V gene data show CDR1 as LNHDA and CDR2 as SQIVND (reference sequence). The CDR3 is 14 residues long.

This clonotype was counted only a few times. The gene calls are TRBV15 and TRBJ1-5, with a tentative D call TRBD1 (5 bases). Looked up from germline, CDR1 is LNHNV and CDR2 is YYDKDF (reference sequence). The CDR3 runs 17 residues. Trimming removed 0 bases from V and 1 base from J, with 13 bases in between. CDR3 protein: CATSRDRAGGSNQPQHF. DNA of the CDR3: TGTGCCACCAGCAGAGATAGGGCGGGGGGAAGCAATCAGCCCCAGCATTTT.

This clonotype appeared many times. The chain uses TRBV20-1 and TRBJ1-3, with D perhaps matching TRBD1 (6 bases). Trimming removed 3 bases at V and 0 bases at J, with 9 bases between. CDR3 size: 14 residues. The germline gives CDR1 DFQATT, CDR2 SNEGSKA (reference sequence). CDR3 nucleotides: TGCAGTGCTAGGGAGGACAGCTCTGGAAACACCATATATTTT. Protein: CSAREDSSGNTIYF.

At least ten counts were recorded for this clonotype. The J gene is TRBJ1-1, the V gene TRBV9; D remains ambiguous. V was pared by 3 bases and J by 4 bases, with 19 bases between. CDR1 and CDR2 from the germline V gene are SGDLS and YYNGEE. The CDR3 consists of 16 residues. The CDR3: CASSGGVNERFTEAFF. The CDR3 DNA is TGTGCCAGCAGCGGCGGGGTTAATGAGCGTTTCACTGAAGCTTTCTTT.